One sample yielded the 14 T cell receptor beta chains listed below, sequenced in a study of T-cell reconstitution after alpha-beta-depleted transplantation in children. A TCRbeta library incorporating unique molecular identifiers was prepared. TCRdb reanalysed the PCR reads using MiXCR and keeps one entry per CDR3 protein. The repertoire has about 240,000 distinct CDR3 sequences, more than 20% of them found once; the top ten carry 2.6%. This material consisted of PBMCs, taken before TCRalphabeta/CD19-depleted stem cell transplant. These receptors originate from a girl aged 2-10 years with Fanconi anemia, due to receive a stem cell transplant.

This clonotype appeared a few times. The genes are TRBV7-8 and TRBJ2-1; unclear D gene. Germline V CDR1 and CDR2: SGHVS, FQNEAQ. V lost 5 bases and J lost 1, with 18 bases in between. This CDR3 is 17 amino acids long. The CDR3 bases are TGTGCCAGCAGCACCCGGGCCCCAAGGAAGTCCTACAATGAGCAGTTCTTC. Its translation: CASSTRAPRKSYNEQFF.

This clonotype showed up just a few times. The genes are TRBV5-1 and TRBJ2-7, with 7 bases matching TRBD1. CDR3 length: 14 amino acids. Germline CDR1 reads SGHRS; CDR2 reads YFSETQ. After removal of 7 bases from V and 3 bases from J, the junction contained 10 bases not matched to a gene. The CDR3: CASGRDRSDYEQYF. CDR3 DNA sequence: TGCGCCAGCGGAAGGGACAGATCTGACTACGAGCAGTACTTC.

This clonotype occurred a few times. V usage is TRBV29-1 and J usage is TRBJ2-3, with 9 nucleotides matching TRBD2. V trimming: 5 bases; J trimming: 2 bases; junction bases outside the gene matches: 2. CDR1 SQVTM and CDR2 ANQGSEA come from the germline V gene. The CDR3 runs to 13 residues. The CDR3 sequence is CSVLAGVTDTQYF. Written as DNA, the CDR3 is TGCAGCGTTTTAGCGGGGGTCACAGATACGCAGTATTTT.

In regard to this clonotype: Germline is not matched at one junction end, which may reflect a read error. J is TRBJ2-7 and V is TRBV20-1; 12 bases are a match to TRBD2. This CDR3 is built from 13 residues. The V gene's germline CDR1 is DFQATT and CDR2 SNEGSKA (reference sequence). CDR3 loop: CSTSGRTSYEQYF. The CDR3 DNA reads TGCAGTACTAGCGGGAGGACCTCATACGAGCAGTACTTC.

This clonotype was counted between two and nine times. V and J are TRBV29-1 and TRBJ2-7; D might be TRBD1 (5 bases). Trimming removed 0 bases from V and 3 bases from J, with 6 bases in between. The length of the CDR3 is 12 residues. Germline lookup yields CDR1 SQVTM and CDR2 ANQGSEA. CDR3 amino acids: CSVEDRVYEQYF. The CDR3 DNA reads TGCAGCGTTGAAGACAGGGTCTACGAGCAGTACTTC.

This clonotype was observed a handful of times. This rearrangement joins TRBV20-1 to TRBJ2-7, with D possibly being TRBD1 or TRBD2 (6 bases each). V was trimmed by 3 bases and J by 4 bases, leaving 16 bases between them. This CDR3 has 14 amino acids. The germline V gene encodes CDR1 DFQATT and CDR2 SNEGSKA (reference sequence). Written as DNA, the CDR3 is TGCAGTGCTAGTCGGGGGCAGTCCCCTTACGAGCAGTACTTC. This codes for CSASRGQSPYEQYF.

This clonotype was observed a few times. This chain connects TRBV5-1 to TRBJ2-7; TRBD2 might be the D (6 bases). The CDR3 runs to 12 residues. V gave up 5 bases and J gave up 5 bases, with 11 bases separating them. Germline V lookup: CDR1 SGHRS, CDR2 YFSETQ. The CDR3, as DNA: TGCGCCAGCAGTCTCCCTAGCGACGAGCAGTACTTC. Protein product: CASSLPSDEQYF. Drawing the rest from reference TRBV5-1 and TRBJ2-7, the complete variable domain is KAGVTQTPRYLIKTRGQQVTLSCSPISGHRSVSWYQQTPGQGLQFLFEYFSETQRNKGNFPGRFSGRQFSNSRSEMNVSTLELGDSALYLCASSLPSDEQYFGPGTRLTVT.

The chain couples TRBV6-5 to TRBJ2-7; no clear D. Germline V gives CDR1 MNHEY, CDR2 SVGAGI. The CDR3 is made up of 16 amino acids. The ends were cut back, 2 bases at V and 5 bases at J, with 19 bases in the middle. The CDR3 coding sequence is TGTGCCAGCAGTTACGAGCCGTTGGCGGTGGGTGACGAGCAGTACTTC. Residues: CASSYEPLAVGDEQYF.

This chain joins TRBV10-3 and TRBJ2-1; tentatively, D is TRBD1 or TRBD2 (5 bases each). This CDR3 is built from 13 residues. Between the trimmed V and J ends, which lost 6 bases and 2 bases, there was a span of 8 bases. Germline V gives CDR1 ENHRY, CDR2 SYGVKD. DNA of the CDR3: TGTGCCATCAGCTCGGGACCCTACAATGAGCAGTTCTTC. Amino acid sequence: CAISSGPYNEQFF.

V gene TRBV6-1 combines with J gene TRBJ1-1, with TRBD1 matching 7 bases. V was pared by 6 bases and J by 10 bases, with 14 bases of the junction left unmatched. CDR3 length equals 14 residues. Germline V gene lookup returns CDR1 MNHNS and CDR2 SASEGT. CDR3 protein: CASRQGRRVLVAFF. The CDR3 DNA reads as TGTGCCAGCAGACAGGGGCGGCGGGTATTGGTAGCTTTCTTT.

This clonotype was counted ten times or more. The chain recombines TRBV3-1 with TRBJ2-7; 8 positions agree with TRBD1. V shed 10 bases, J shed 2 bases, and the junction held 10 bases outside the gene matches. CDR1 is LGHDT, CDR2 YNNKEL, per germline (reference sequence). The CDR3 has 14 residues. The CDR3 spells CATNSTGETYEQYF. DNA for the CDR3: TGTGCCACCAATTCGACAGGGGAAACCTACGAGCAGTACTTC.

In this sample, this clonotype turned up a few times. The chain carries TRBV5-1 and TRBJ2-7; a weak D match, TRBD1 (6 bases). Trimming removed 1 base from V and 7 bases from J, with 12 bases in between. Germline CDR1 reads SGHRS; CDR2 reads YFSETQ. The CDR3 loop spans 13 amino acids. CDR3 sequence (DNA): TGCGCCAGCAGCTTGAGACGGGACAAGGAGCAGTACTTC. This encodes CASSLRRDKEQYF.

The rearrangement links TRBV12-3 or TRBV12-4 to TRBJ2-1; D call uncertain. V gave up 7 bases and J gave up 10 bases, with 23 bases separating them. This CDR3 comprises 15 residues. In DNA form, the CDR3 reads TGTGCCAGCACCTGGGGTCTATTGGCCATGGGGGAGCAGTTCTTC. Amino acids: CASTWGLLAMGEQFF.

This clonotype was observed a handful of times. The chain uses TRBV20-1 and TRBJ2-3, with D maybe TRBD2 (6 bases). The CDR3 runs 12 residues. In germline, CDR1 is DFQATT, CDR2 SNEGSKA (reference sequence). V dropped 6 bases and J dropped 4 bases, with 11 bases sitting between them. CDR3 sequence reads: CSACPSADTQYF. CDR3 nucleotides: TGCAGTGCATGTCCTAGCGCAGATACGCAGTATTTT.